Listed here are 21 T cell receptor beta chains from one sample, sequenced in a study of blood T cell repertoires in COVID-19. Sequenced by immunoSEQ multiplex PCR; TCRdb stores in-frame clones only, minus some. The sample includes about 260,000 clones, about 90% of them seen just once. The sequenced material came from peripheral blood. Receptors originate from a woman between 50 and 59 years old who had recovered from COVID-19.

This chain joins TRBV28 and TRBJ2-1, with 11 bases aligning to TRBD2. Germline CDR1 and CDR2: MDHEN and SYDVKM. With 10 bases clipped from V and 6 bases from J, the junction kept 8 bases outside the gene matches. The CDR3 spans 14 residues. DNA for the CDR3: TGTGCCACCCACAATAGCGGGAGGGTCAATGAGCAGTTCTTC. It encodes CATHNSGRVNEQFF.

The chain joins TRBV15 to TRBJ2-7, with 11 bases matching TRBD2. Germline trimming cut 0 bases from V and 3 bases from J; bases unmatched to any gene: 1. The length of the CDR3 is 15 residues. From germline, CDR1 is LNHNV and CDR2 YYDKDF (reference sequence). The DNA of the CDR3 is TGTGCCACCAGCAGAGATAGCGGGAGGGACTACGAGCAGTACTTC. As protein: CATSRDSGRDYEQYF.

This clone has more than one count but fewer than ten. This chain uses TRBV21-1 with TRBJ2-7; TRBD2, as called in the table, went unchecked against the DNA. TRBV21-1 is shown as a pseudogene. The CDR3 runs 14 residues. This CDR3 is CASFQRDPRYEQYF. The CDR3 coding sequence is TGTGCCAGCTTTCAGCGGGACCCGAGGTACGAGCAGTACTTC.

The gene calls are TRBV28 and TRBJ1-2; D unresolved. The germline gives CDR1 MDHEN, CDR2 SYDVKM. V was shortened by 6 bases and J by 4 bases, with 12 bases between the two germline ends. The CDR3 runs to 13 residues. The CDR3 is CASSRAGIYGYTF. CDR3 DNA sequence: TGTGCCAGCAGCCGAGCGGGGATCTATGGCTACACCTTC.

The J gene is TRBJ2-1, the V gene TRBV24-1, with 14 nucleotides matching TRBD2. Trimming at V came to 3 bases and at J to 8 bases, leaving 8 bases not matched to a gene. Germline CDR1 is KGHDR and CDR2 is SFDVKD. CDR3 length equals 17 residues. CDR3 sequence reads: CATSDRTSGRSRDEQFF. CDR3 bases: TGTGCCACCAGTGATCGGACTAGCGGGAGGTCGCGCGATGAGCAGTTCTTC.

The V gene is TRBV3-1 (or the pseudogene TRBV3-2), the J gene TRBJ2-1; D might be TRBD2 (7 bases). The V gene lost 1 base and the J gene lost 11 bases, with 12 bases spanning the gap. Germline V gene data show CDR1 as LGHDT and CDR2 as YNNKEL (reference sequence). This CDR3 contains 13 residues. The CDR3 region has the DNA TGTGCCAGCAGCCAAGCTCGCGGGGGCCAGCAGTTCTTC. Protein product: CASSQARGGQQFF.

J is TRBJ2-1 and V is TRBV7-8; 9 bases are shared with TRBD2. This CDR3 spans 16 amino acids. The J segment lost 7 bases and the V segment lost 8 bases, leaving 15 bases of the junction unmatched. The germline V gene has CDR1 SGHVS and CDR2 FQNEAQ. Here the CDR3 reads CASGSLVAGDRNEQFF. In DNA, the CDR3 is TGTGCCAGCGGTAGCTTGGTAGCGGGGGACCGTAATGAGCAGTTCTTC.

This clone was detected once. J is TRBJ1-2 and V is TRBV18, with TRBD1 matching over 9 bases. CDR3 length: 15 residues. Trimming removed 5 bases from V and 8 bases from J; junction bases left unmatched: 12. The germline V gene encodes CDR1 KGHSH and CDR2 LQKENI. The CDR3 here is CASSAGQGPLWGYTF. The CDR3 nucleotides are TGTGCCAGCTCAGCAGGACAGGGGCCGCTTTGGGGCTACACCTTC.

The J gene is TRBJ2-3, the V gene TRBV18; 7 positions agree with TRBD2. Germline V gene data show CDR1 as KGHSH and CDR2 as LQKENI. The ends lost 3 bases at V and 5 bases at J; junction bases unmatched: 2. This CDR3 has 13 amino acids. The CDR3 reads CASSPSGGDTQYF. CDR3 DNA sequence: TGTGCCAGCTCACCCTCGGGGGGAGATACGCAGTATTTT.

V is TRBV18 and J is TRBJ1-5; TRBD1 matches at 12 bases. The V gene's germline CDR1 is KGHSH and CDR2 LQKENI. The CDR3 sequence is 13 residues long. The V segment lost 6 bases and the J segment 10 bases; nucleotides outside the gene matches: 4. The CDR3 loop reads CASSGTGGDPQHF. CDR3 sequence (DNA): TGTGCCAGCTCTGGGACAGGGGGCGATCCCCAGCATTTT.

The V gene is TRBV27, the J gene TRBJ1-5; D gene unclear. This CDR3 is built from 14 residues. The germline V gene encodes CDR1 MNHEY and CDR2 SMNVEV (reference sequence). The ends were cut back, 6 bases at V and 3 bases at J, with 12 bases in the middle. As DNA, the CDR3 is TGTGCCAGCAGCCCACTCGGGAACAATCAGCCCCAGCATTTT. It is translated as CASSPLGNNQPQHF.

CDR3 sequence: CASSLTGLGTYGYTF. The CDR3, as DNA: TGTGCCAGCAGTTTGACAGGGCTAGGGACCTATGGCTACACCTTC. The chain is built from TRBV27 and TRBJ1-2; 7 bases align to TRBD1. Germline V lookup: CDR1 MNHEY, CDR2 SMNVEV (reference sequence). The V gene end was trimmed by 3 bases and the J gene end by 4 bases; junction bases not matched to a gene: 8. This CDR3 contains 15 residues.

V and J are TRBV4-1 and TRBJ1-1, with no clear D. CDR1 is MGHRA and CDR2 is YSYEKL in the germline V gene. This CDR3 comprises 14 residues. Between the trimmed V and J ends, which lost 1 base and 4 bases, there was a span of 10 bases. Here the CDR3 DNA reads TGCGCCAGCAGCCAAGGGGCAGACGCCACTGAAGCTTTCTTT. Translating gives CASSQGADATEAFF.

This clone occurred a few times. The chain joins TRBV19 to TRBJ2-3, with D tentatively TRBD2 (7 bases). From germline, CDR1 is LNHDA and CDR2 SQIVND (reference sequence). The CDR3 has 16 amino acids. V lost 4 bases to trimming and J lost 0 bases, with 14 bases between them. CDR3 nucleotides: TGTGCCAGTAGTACGGGGGGCTTACCTAGCACAGATACGCAGTATTTT. Translated: CASSTGGLPSTDTQYF. The variable domain in full, completed from reference TRBV19 and TRBJ2-3, reads DGGITQSPKYLFRKEGQNVTLSCEQNLNHDAMYWYRQDPGQGLRLIYYSQIVNDFQKGDIAEGYSVSREKKESFPLTVTSAQKNPTAFYLCASSTGGLPSTDTQYFGPGTRLTVL.

The table lists this clone with a few counts. The genes are TRBV28 and TRBJ1-5; D unclear. CDR1 MDHEN and CDR2 SYDVKM come from the germline V gene. Trimming took 4 bases from V and 9 from J, leaving 13 bases between them. The CDR3 contains 13 residues. CDR3 sequence: CASSSGANGPQHF. CDR3 bases: TGTGCCAGCAGTTCGGGTGCAAACGGGCCCCAGCATTTT.

The chain uses TRBV6-5 and TRBJ1-2; the D is unclear. Per the germline V gene, CDR1 is MNHEY and CDR2 is SVGAGI. The CDR3 spans 13 residues. Trimming pared 4 bases from V and 4 bases from J, leaving 10 bases between. Here the CDR3 reads CASSSTPSYGYTF. For the CDR3, the DNA is TGTGCCAGCAGTTCGACTCCTTCCTATGGCTACACCTTC.

The V gene is TRBV30, the J gene TRBJ1-1; D unclear. Germline V lookup: CDR1 GTSNPN, CDR2 SVGIG (reference sequence). There are 13 residues in the CDR3. Deletions cut 3 bases from V and 9 bases from J, with 17 bases between. CDR3 coding DNA: TGTGCCTGGAGGTCGTCCGCAGGTCGGAAAGCTTTCTTT. This encodes CAWRSSAGRKAFF.

The rearrangement joins TRBV7-2 to TRBJ2-2; perhaps TRBD1 as D (5 bases). CDR3 length: 14 amino acids. The germline V gene has CDR1 SGHTA and CDR2 FQGNSA. Trimming left V 5 bases short and J 1 base short, with 8 bases between. CDR3 sequence: CASSMGLNTGELFF. CDR3 nucleotides: TGTGCCAGCAGCATGGGGCTGAACACCGGGGAGCTGTTTTTT.

There are a few counts of this clone. This rearrangement joins TRBV27 to TRBJ2-7, with D unresolved. Trimming removed 2 bases at V and 6 bases at J, with 11 bases between. Looked up from germline, CDR1 is MNHEY and CDR2 is SMNVEV (reference sequence). This CDR3 comprises 13 residues. The CDR3 nucleotides are TGTGCCAGCAGTTTAAACCCCCCGGTCGAGCAGTACTTC. It is translated as CASSLNPPVEQYF.

V usage is TRBV6-2 or TRBV6-3 and J usage is TRBJ2-6; the match to TRBD2 covers 8 bases. From germline, CDR1 is MNHEY and CDR2 SVGEGT. CDR3 length: 17 residues. Trimming cost V 2 bases and J 2 bases; bases outside gene matches: 5. The DNA of the CDR3 is TGTGCCAGCAGTTACCCTAGCGGGTCCCCTGGGGCCAACGTCCTGACTTTC. Protein sequence: CASSYPSGSPGANVLTF.

CDR3 coding DNA: TGCGCCAGCAGCTTGACAGGGGGCTGGAATGAGCAGTTCTTC. Translating it yields CASSLTGGWNEQFF. The V gene is TRBV5-1, the J gene TRBJ2-1; TRBD1 aligns across 9 bases. V was clipped by 1 base and J by 7 bases; unmatched bases: 3. CDR1 SGHRS and CDR2 YFSETQ come from the germline V gene. CDR3 length: 14 residues.